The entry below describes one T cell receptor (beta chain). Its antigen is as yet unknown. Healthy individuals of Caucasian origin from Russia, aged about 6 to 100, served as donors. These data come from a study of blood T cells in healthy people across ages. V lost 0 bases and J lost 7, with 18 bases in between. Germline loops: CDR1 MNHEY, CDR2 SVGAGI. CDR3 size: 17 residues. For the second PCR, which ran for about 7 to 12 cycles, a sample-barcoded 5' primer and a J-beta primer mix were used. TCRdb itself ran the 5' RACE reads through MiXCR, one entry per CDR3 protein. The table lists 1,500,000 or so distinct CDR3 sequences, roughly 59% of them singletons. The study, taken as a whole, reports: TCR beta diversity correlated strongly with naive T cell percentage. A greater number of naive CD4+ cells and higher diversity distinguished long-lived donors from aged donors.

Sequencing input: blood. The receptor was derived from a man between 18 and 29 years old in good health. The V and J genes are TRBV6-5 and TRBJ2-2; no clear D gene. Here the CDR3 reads CASSYSRSDSHSGELFF. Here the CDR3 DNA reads TGTGCCAGCAGTTACTCGCGTAGTGACTCTCATAGCGGGGAGCTGTTTTTT.